These T cell receptor beta chains were read from a single sample in a study of regulatory T cells in long-lasting Graves disease. TCRdb processed the multiplex PCR reads anew with MiXCR; each CDR3 protein has one entry. The sample records roughly 440,000 distinct CDR3 sequences, 16% being singletons. This same sample was also part of a study on T cells in Graves' hyperthyroidism and ophthalmopathy.

This specimen consisted of peripheral blood mononuclear cells (PBMCs), obtained at new diagnosis, from a patient treated with antithyroid drugs. The receptors stem from a woman aged 18-29 years with Graves disease. The CDR3 runs from the conserved cysteine through the conserved F or W. Each record gives: V gene, D gene, J gene, CDR3 length, clone size, CDR3 protein, CDR3 DNA. A D gene is named only where the DNA matches it firmly. Some rows mark clone size as missing; the rest say once, few, many or name a class of expanded clone.

TRBV3-1,NA,TRBJ2-2,17,NA,CASSHLLSGPNTGELFF,TGTGCCAGCAGCCATCTCTTATCCGGTCCAAACACCGGGGAGCTGTTTTTT
TRBV28,TRBD2,TRBJ2-1,15,few,CASSFGLAGLNEQSF,TGTGCCAGCAGTTTCGGACTAGCGGGTTTGAATGAGCAGTCCTTC
TRBV30,TRBD1,TRBJ1-2,13,many,CAWLTGDFYGYTF,TGTGCCTGGCTGACAGGGGATTTCTATGGCTACACCTTC
TRBV5-1,NA,TRBJ2-3,14,NA,CASSFQGTTDTQYF,TGCGCCAGCAGCTTCCAGGGAACGACAGATACGCAGTATTTT
TRBV7-2,TRBD2,TRBJ2-3,16,many,CASSPGLADYTDTQYF,TGTGCCAGCAGCCCCGGACTAGCGGACTACACAGATACGCAGTATTTT
TRBV7-3,NA,TRBJ2-1,12,NA,CASSHTEGEQFF,TGTGCCAGCAGCCACACAGAAGGGGAGCAGTTCTTC
TRBV7-9,NA,TRBJ2-7,12,many,CASSPGSREQYF,TGTGCCAGCAGCCCAGGGTCTCGCGAGCAGTACTTC
TRBV7-9,NA,TRBJ2-7,12,many,CASSLTLNEQYF,TGTGCCAGCAGCCTCACGCTTAACGAGCAGTACTTC
TRBV20-1,NA,TRBJ1-5,13,once,CSWAKGSNQPQHF,TGCAGTTGGGCTAAGGGGAGTAATCAGCCCCAGCATTTT
TRBV27,TRBD2,TRBJ2-7,15,many,CASRPGLAVSYEQYF,TGTGCCAGCCGGCCGGGACTAGCGGTCTCCTACGAGCAGTACTTC
TRBV6-5,NA,TRBJ1-5,15,many,CASSFGQGSNQPQHF,TGTGCCAGCAGTTTCGGCCAGGGTAGCAATCAGCCCCAGCATTTT
TRBV3-1,NA,TRBJ2-1,18,few,CASSQVQKGGSFRNEQFF,TGTGCCAGCAGCCAAGTCCAAAAGGGGGGTTCCTTTCGCAATGAGCAGTTCTTC
TRBV11-2,NA,TRBJ1-1,13,many,CASSLAPSVEAFF,TGTGCCAGCAGCTTAGCCCCCAGCGTTGAAGCTTTCTTT
TRBV12-3/TRBV12-4,NA,TRBJ1-4,14,many,CASSLRGTNEKLFF,TGTGCCAGCAGTTTAAGGGGAACTAATGAAAAACTGTTTTTT
TRBV19,NA,TRBJ1-2,12,few,CASSTEGYGYTF,TGTGCCAGTAGCACAGAAGGTTATGGCTACACCTTC